A selection of T cell receptor beta chains follows, all from one sample in a study of blood T cell repertoires in COVID-19. The data were produced by immunoSEQ multiplex PCR, yet TCRdb's version contains in-frame clones alone and is incomplete. The data show 150,000 or so clones, approximately 80% seen once. The sequenced sample was PBMCs or T cells enriched from blood (not recorded which). Every receptor here comes from a man between 45 and 60 years old who had recovered from COVID-19. Both conserved end residues are part of each CDR3. A D gene is named only where the DNA matches it firmly. Only part of the rows carry a size: once, few, many, or a class if the clone is expanded.

d_call,j_call,clone_size,v_call,cdr3_nt,cdr3_aa
NA,TRBJ1-1,NA,TRBV6-5,TGTGCCAGCAGTTACTTGGCAGCCCAACAGAGTGAAGCTTTCTTT,CASSYLAAQQSEAFF
NA,TRBJ1-1,NA,TRBV3-1/TRBV3-2,TGTGCCAGCAGCCCGGGGGGGATTGAAGCTTTCTTT,CASSPGGIEAFF
NA,TRBJ1-2,NA,TRBV6-5,TGTGCCAGCAGTTACGTGGCGATCGGGGGCTATGGCTACACCTTC,CASSYVAIGGYGYTF
TRBD1,TRBJ1-4,NA,TRBV9,TGTGCCAGCAGCTCTAGGGGGCTAACTAATGAAAAACTGTTTTTT,CASSSRGLTNEKLFF
NA,TRBJ2-2,few,TRBV7-9,TGTGCCAGCAGCAGTAGTCCCCCGAACACCGGGGAGCTGTTTTTT,CASSSSPPNTGELFF
TRBD1,TRBJ1-2,once,TRBV7-2,TGTGCCAGCAGTCACGACTGGACAGGGTCCTATGGCTACACCTTC,CASSHDWTGSYGYTF
NA,TRBJ2-5,NA,TRBV20-1,TGCAGTGCTAGACAGCAAGAGACCCAGTACTTC,CSARQQETQYF
NA,TRBJ1-2,NA,TRBV3-1/TRBV3-2,TGTGCCAGCAGCCAAGGGGCAAACTATGGCTACACCTTC,CASSQGANYGYTF
TRBD1,TRBJ1-5,NA,TRBV7-8,TGTGCCAGCAGCCCCCGGGACAGGGGGGGTCAGCCCCAGCATTTT,CASSPRDRGGQPQHF
NA,TRBJ2-5,NA,TRBV18,TGTGCCAGCTCACCACCGGGGGGCCCTGCGCAGGGGGGGACCCAGTACTTC,CASSPPGGPAQGGTQYF
TRBD1,TRBJ2-1,NA,TRBV12-3/TRBV12-4,TGTGCCAGCAGTTTGGCAGGGGGTAATGAGCAGTTCTTC,CASSLAGGNEQFF
TRBD1,TRBJ1-1,NA,TRBV29-1,TGCAGCGTCGCTCAGGGGGTGGCTGAAGCTTTCTTT,CSVAQGVAEAFF
TRBD1,TRBJ2-3,NA,TRBV24-1,TGTGCCACCAGTGACGCAACAGGGGGCACTGCAGATACGCAGTATTTT,CATSDATGGTADTQYF
TRBD1,TRBJ1-1,NA,TRBV7-9,TGTGCCAGCAGCTCAACGGGGACAGATCACACTGAAGCTTTCTTT,CASSSTGTDHTEAFF
TRBD1,TRBJ2-6,NA,TRBV29-1,TGCAGCGTTAAAGACAGGGCTGGGGCCAACGTCCTGACTTTC,CSVKDRAGANVLTF
NA,TRBJ2-1,NA,TRBV7-3,TGTGCCAGCAGCTTAAGCTGGAGCTCCTACAATGAGCAGTTCTTC,CASSLSWSSYNEQFF
NA,TRBJ2-1,NA,TRBV30,TGTGCCTGGGCCCGGGGGAATGAGCAGTTCTTC,CAWARGNEQFF
NA,TRBJ2-7,NA,TRBV7-3,TGTGCCAGCAGCCTCGGGTTTAGGTACGAGCAGTACTTC,CASSLGFRYEQYF
NA,TRBJ1-2,NA,TRBV5-1,TGCGCCAGCAGGGCCGCGGGGGCTGGTGGCTACACCTTC,CASRAAGAGGYTF
TRBD1,TRBJ1-6,NA,TRBV24-1,TGTGCCACCAGTGAACCGGGACAGGACCATTCACCCCTCCACTTT,CATSEPGQDHSPLHF
NA,TRBJ1-2,NA,TRBV21-1,TGTGCCAGCAAAGTGGCAGGGGATAATGGCTACACCTTC,CASKVAGDNGYTF
TRBD2,TRBJ2-1,NA,TRBV19,TGTGCCAGTAGCCGTAGCGGGGGGGCCATGTATCTCACCTACAATGAGCAGTTCTTC,CASSRSGGAMYLTYNEQFF
NA,TRBJ1-5,NA,TRBV5-1,TGCGCCAGCAGGGCCATGGCAGGCGATAGCAATCAGCCCCAGCATTTT,CASRAMAGDSNQPQHF
NA,TRBJ2-7,once,TRBV3-1/TRBV3-2,TGTGCCAGCAGCCTTACAGGGAGCGAGCAGTACTTC,CASSLTGSEQYF
NA,TRBJ2-7,NA,TRBV6-2/TRBV6-3,TGTGCCAGCAGTGCCCCGGTGTACGAGCAGTACTTC,CASSAPVYEQYF
NA,TRBJ1-2,few,TRBV14,TGTGCCAGCAGCCAAGGCCGCAGGTTTTCGCGCTATGGCTACACCTTC,CASSQGRRFSRYGYTF
TRBD1,TRBJ2-2,few,TRBV2,TGTGCCACACGTCGCAGGGGGCCCACCGGGGAGCTGTTTTTT,CATRRRGPTGELFF
TRBD1,TRBJ1-6,NA,TRBV27,TGTGCCAGCAGGGCGACAGGGACCGATTCACCCCTCCACTTT,CASRATGTDSPLHF
NA,TRBJ1-5,once,TRBV18,TGTGCCAGCTCACCTAGCCAGCCGTTGGGCAATCAGCCCCAGCATTTT,CASSPSQPLGNQPQHF
NA,TRBJ1-2,NA,TRBV7-9,TGTGCCAGCAGCGCAGGGACACGAGCGTCTAACTATGGCTACACCTTC,CASSAGTRASNYGYTF
NA,TRBJ2-5,NA,TRBV5-1,TGCGCCAGCAGCTTGGGCCTAGGAGAGACCCAGTACTTC,CASSLGLGETQYF
TRBD2,TRBJ2-3,NA,TRBV9,TGTGCCAGCAGCGCGGGACTAGCCGTGGGTACGCAGTATTTT,CASSAGLAVGTQYF
TRBD1,TRBJ2-1,NA,TRBV18,TGTGCCAGCTCAAAGACAGGGCTCGGCAATGAGCAGTTCTTC,CASSKTGLGNEQFF
NA,TRBJ1-1,NA,TRBV19,TGTGCCAGTAGTACGAGTGCTCTGTTGAACACTGAAGCTTTCTTT,CASSTSALLNTEAFF
NA,TRBJ1-1,NA,TRBV5-5,TGTGCCAGCAGACCTACGACTCCCGGCCTGAACACTGAAGCTTTCTTT,CASRPTTPGLNTEAFF
NA,TRBJ2-1,NA,TRBV30,TGTGCCTGGACCAGCCTGGGGCATGAGCAGTTCTTC,CAWTSLGHEQFF
NA,TRBJ1-1,NA,TRBV30,TGTGCCTGGAGCGATTTCCAGGGTAGGGGTACTGAAGCTTTCTTT,CAWSDFQGRGTEAFF
NA,TRBJ2-7,few,TRBV5-4,TGTGCCAGCAGCTCAGACACCTACTCCTACGAGCAGTACTTC,CASSSDTYSYEQYF
TRBD1,TRBJ1-1,NA,TRBV18,TGTGCCAGCTCAATCGGACAGGGAATTGCTGAAGCTTTCTTT,CASSIGQGIAEAFF
TRBD1,TRBJ1-1,NA,TRBV18,TGTGCCAGCTCACCACTTCCTTCAGGGGGCAAGGGGACCACTGAAGCTTTCTTT,CASSPLPSGGKGTTEAFF
NA,TRBJ1-1,NA,TRBV6-5,TGTGCCAGCAGTTACTCAGGCAGGCTGAACACTGAAGCTTTCTTT,CASSYSGRLNTEAFF
TRBD1,TRBJ1-4,NA,TRBV5-1,TGCGCCAGCAGCGCTGTGACAGGGGGCGGTGAAAAACTGTTTTTT,CASSAVTGGGEKLFF
NA,TRBJ1-2,few,TRBV13,TGTGCCAGCACCCTAGGGGGGAGGCTTCAGAAGGGCTACACCTTC,CASTLGGRLQKGYTF